This T cell receptor beta chain was captured in a study of PD-1 blockade in classical Hodgkin lymphoma (dated by TCRdb to the early 2020s). About the study as a whole: Nivolumab dosing was 3 mg/kg intravenously every 2 weeks, continuing until either disease progression or unacceptable toxicity. To define a peripheral blood immune signature of response to PD-1 blockade in classical Hodgkin lymphoma, the study combined TCR beta sequencing with CyTOF.

CDR1 LNHDA and CDR2 SQIVND are derived from the germline V gene (reference sequence). The junction shows trimming of 1 base on V and 3 bases on J, plus 13 bases between the germline ends. Including cysteine and phenylalanine, the CDR3 has 15 amino acids. The read is trimmed to its CDR3 DNA, 45 bases read in frame from base 1. The Qiagen DNeasy kit was used to extract genomic DNA both from unsorted PBMCs and from the negatively selected CD4+ and CD8+ fractions. TCR beta CDR3 regions were amplified by immunoSEQ multiplex PCR using primers annealing to V and J segments. A synthetic immune receptor repertoire was used to minimize amplification bias, and any residual bias was removed computationally once sequencing was done. Turning to the authors' computational methods: Custom Python scripts were used to quantify repertoire diversity as the Shannon entropy index. Unsorted, CD4+ and CD8+ repertoires were analyzed separately, except in combined analyses where CD4+ and CD8+ sequences were merged in silico. A clone counted as expanded when the clone's frequency after treatment rose at least 2-fold relative to C1D1, and clones undetected at baseline were given a pseudocount of 0.5. Clones with 0 or 1 copy at C1D1 were classified as singleton clones, and clones with 2 or more copies were classified as non-singleton clones. Clones expanded in unsorted samples were assigned a CD4+, CD8+ or unknown annotation through matching of protein sequences in sorted samples from the same patient. Diversity changes from C1D1 to C4D1 were tested in paired samples using Wilcoxon tests. The immuneACCESS repertoire file appears here via TCRdb, limited to in-frame rearrangements. These files lack a portion of the clones; in checked studies, under half of the deficit traces to unresolved V genes, and the cause of the others is not known. V and J calls and clone size follow that table, whereas D and trimming were derived from the DNA. In all, the sample holds around 23,000 clones, and around 80% of those were seen once. Of the sample, 6.2% is held by the ten largest clones.

The time point label here, explained by the study, means: cycle 4 day 1 (C4D1), after five to seven weeks of nivolumab. Relapse after autologous stem cell transplantation had occurred in all trial patients, and cohorts A, B and C were distinguished by prior brentuximab vedotin exposure. A total of 50 to 70 patients with relapsed/refractory classical Hodgkin lymphoma made up the trial cohort, and each patient's best overall response was complete response, partial response or progressive disease. Single-agent nivolumab was administered to trial patients in the multi-cohort phase II CheckMate 205 trial. An independent review committee assessed best overall response by applying the 2007 International Working Group response criteria. Trial PBMCs were collected just before the start of nivolumab (C1D1) and during therapy at cycle 2 day 1 and cycle 4 day 1. Peripheral blood was collected in 8 mL Vacutainer Cell Preparation Tubes, from which PBMCs were isolated by centrifugation and then cryopreserved.

In the case of this clone: The antigen it recognizes is unknown. The sample holds no much larger clone one base away, and base qualities are not on file.

General study outcomes and caveats: Baseline TCR diversity was reported to be lower in newly diagnosed patients than in healthy donors and to be lower still in relapsed/refractory patients. The study was restricted to a single clinical trial cohort, and the causes of repertoire differences, possibly disease activity or prior therapy, were left undefined. Diversity was lower in patients who began nivolumab less than 1 year after ASCT, so these patients were left out of later analyses to avoid confounding by immune reconstitution. Trial patients achieving complete response had baseline diversity similar to newly diagnosed patients, whereas partial responders and progressors had significantly lower diversity. A significant rise by C4D1 was seen in CD4+ but not CD8+ TCR diversity (p=0.0027 vs p=0.16), with the rise being most apparent in complete responders (p=0.02).

The rearrangement joined TRBV19 to TRBJ2-7, with the D gene too uncertain to name. Sequences were derived from peripheral blood mononuclear cells (PBMCs), sampled before the fourth cycle of nivolumab. This receptor was taken from a human donor with classical Hodgkin lymphoma. The CDR3 region: CASSIGGGHFYEQYF. The DNA sequence follows: TGTGCCAGTAGTATAGGGGGTGGCCACTTCTACGAGCAGTACTTC.